A single sample is the source of the 22 T cell receptor beta chains below, sequenced in a study of blood T cell repertoires in COVID-19. Assay: immunoSEQ multiplex PCR; the TCRdb copy retains only in-frame clones and omits some. The repertoire includes roughly 23,000 clones, roughly 88% of them detected once, and less than 3.5% sits in the top ten. Sequencing input: peripheral blood. These receptors came from an older man with acute or convalescent COVID-19.

This sequence joins TRBV3-1 (or the pseudogene TRBV3-2) and TRBJ2-1; possible D gene TRBD2, 5 bases. The CDR3 is 11 amino acids. Germline V gene data show CDR1 as LGHDT and CDR2 as YNNKEL (reference sequence). The V gene lost 4 bases and the J gene lost 9 bases, with 7 bases spanning the gap. The DNA for the CDR3 is TGTGCCAGCAGCCCGGGGAGTGAGCAGTTCTTC. It codes for CASSPGSEQFF.

The rearrangement joins TRBV6-2 or TRBV6-3 to TRBJ2-6, with TRBD1 matching 7 bases. Per the germline V gene, CDR1 is MNHEY and CDR2 is SVGEGT. V dropped 4 bases and J dropped 0; count of bases not matched to a gene: 6. The CDR3 is made up of 17 amino acids. The CDR3 protein is CASSSGSGGSGANVLTF. CDR3 coding DNA: TGTGCCAGCAGTTCGGGCTCAGGGGGCTCTGGGGCCAACGTCCTGACTTTC.

The V call is TRBV19, the J call TRBJ2-7, with 8 bases fitting TRBD1. Trimming cost V 3 bases and J 5 bases; bases outside gene matches: 6. The CDR3 has 14 amino acids. The germline CDR1 and CDR2 sequences are LNHDA and SQIVND (reference sequence). The CDR3 spells CASSISRRGHEQYF. CDR3 DNA sequence: TGTGCCAGTAGTATTTCTCGCAGGGGGCACGAGCAGTACTTC.

V usage is TRBV3-1 (or the pseudogene TRBV3-2) and J usage is TRBJ2-7, with D possibly being TRBD2 (7 bases). Looked up from germline, CDR1 is LGHDT and CDR2 is YNNKEL (reference sequence). The CDR3 is made up of 14 amino acids. Trimming removed 4 bases from V and 1 base from J, with 11 bases in between. The CDR3 here is CASSRGGTSYEQYF. CDR3 DNA: TGTGCCAGCAGCCGGGGGGGCACTTCCTACGAGCAGTACTTC.

This rearrangement joins TRBV29-1 to TRBJ1-2; D remains ambiguous. The ends were cut back, 1 base at V and 3 bases at J, with 6 bases in the middle. CDR3 size: 12 residues. Germline lookup yields CDR1 SQVTM and CDR2 ANQGSEA. This CDR3 reads CSVEGGDYGYTF. In DNA, the CDR3 is TGCAGCGTTGAAGGAGGAGACTATGGCTACACCTTC.

The gene calls are TRBV30 and TRBJ1-5, with D unresolved. The CDR3 is 14 amino acids. Germline V CDR1 and CDR2: GTSNPN, SVGIG (reference sequence). V lost 2 bases and J lost 3, with 11 bases in between. The DNA for the CDR3 is TGTGCCTGGAGTCGAGACACCAACAATCAGCCCCAGCATTTT. Amino acids: CAWSRDTNNQPQHF.

The chain recombines TRBV7-2 with TRBJ2-7, with 7 nucleotides matching TRBD1. The junction had 2 bases not matched to a gene; V was cut back by 3 bases and J by 0 bases. Germline V gives CDR1 SGHTA, CDR2 FQGNSA. The CDR3 runs to 14 residues. CDR3 bases: TGTGCCAGCAGCTTCGGGACAGCCTCCTACGAGCAGTACTTC. This encodes CASSFGTASYEQYF.

The chain has TRBV30 and TRBJ1-3, with D possibly matching TRBD1 (6 bases). Germline assignment: CDR1 GTSNPN and CDR2 SVGIG (reference sequence). The CDR3 is 15 residues long. V lost 2 bases and J lost 0, with 11 bases in between. CDR3 loop: CAWSTDSYSGNTIYF. CDR3 in DNA: TGTGCCTGGAGTACGGACAGCTACTCTGGAAACACCATATATTTT.

This clone has a single count. This rearrangement joins TRBV7-2 to TRBJ2-5; D may be TRBD1 (6 bases). Germline CDR1 reads SGHTA; CDR2 reads FQGNSA. The CDR3 spans 15 residues. The ends were cut back, 5 bases at V and 7 bases at J, with 20 bases in the middle. The CDR3 spells CASSDQGGVGGTQYF. The CDR3 nucleotides are TGTGCCAGCAGCGACCAAGGGGGTGTCGGAGGGACCCAGTACTTC.

V gene TRBV25-1 combines with J gene TRBJ1-2, with D maybe TRBD1 (6 bases). V lost 1 base to trimming and J lost 6 bases, with 15 bases between them. The CDR3 has 15 residues. In germline, CDR1 is MGHDK, CDR2 SYGVNS. The CDR3 sequence is CASSESGQNYNGYTF. In DNA form, the CDR3 reads TGTGCCAGCAGTGAATCTGGACAGAACTATAATGGCTACACCTTC.

The V and J genes are TRBV10-3 and TRBJ2-5, with 7 bases aligning to TRBD2. Germline V gives CDR1 ENHRY, CDR2 SYGVKD. J gave up 3 bases and V 8 bases, and 9 bases lay outside the gene matches. There are 14 residues in the CDR3. The CDR3 region is CAIRTSAGEETQYF. The CDR3 bases are TGTGCCATCCGGACTAGTGCGGGGGAAGAGACCCAGTACTTC.

This sequence joins TRBV5-1 and TRBJ2-1, with 12 nucleotides matching TRBD2. The CDR3 has 15 residues. J lost 5 bases, V lost 4 bases, and 4 bases had no gene match. Germline values: CDR1 SGHRS, CDR2 YFSETQ. The CDR3 spells CASSATSGSHNEQFF. In DNA form, the CDR3 reads TGCGCCAGCAGCGCGACTAGCGGGAGTCACAATGAGCAGTTCTTC.

This chain uses TRBV27 with TRBJ1-6; a weak D match, TRBD1 (5 bases). Germline V lookup: CDR1 MNHEY, CDR2 SMNVEV (reference sequence). The CDR3 runs to 19 residues. V gave up 0 bases and J gave up 1 base, with 16 bases separating them. The CDR3 here is CASSLSPPGTRSYNSPLHF. The CDR3 nucleotides read TGTGCCAGCAGTTTATCCCCACCGGGGACTCGTTCCTATAATTCACCCCTCCACTTT.

The chain has TRBV30 and TRBJ2-3; no clear D gene. CDR1 and CDR2 (germline): GTSNPN, SVGIG (reference sequence). The V end was cut by 0 bases, the J end by 0 bases, with 10 bases between. The CDR3 has 15 amino acids. The CDR3 protein is CAWSVSGWSTDTQYF. Here the CDR3 DNA reads TGTGCCTGGAGTGTGAGTGGTTGGAGCACAGATACGCAGTATTTT.

This chain links TRBV25-1 with TRBJ1-4; no clear D gene. This CDR3 spans 15 amino acids. The germline V gene encodes CDR1 MGHDK and CDR2 SYGVNS. Trimming pared 0 bases from V and 10 bases from J, leaving 15 bases between. CDR3 protein: CASSEYRGGDPKLFF. CDR3 in DNA: TGTGCCAGCAGTGAATATCGGGGAGGAGACCCAAAACTGTTTTTT.

The rearrangement uses TRBV10-3 and TRBJ2-2; TRBD1 matches at 12 bases. V was clipped by 6 bases and J by 5 bases; unmatched bases: 7. CDR1 and CDR2 from the germline V gene are ENHRY and SYGVKD. The CDR3 covers 16 residues. This CDR3 is CAISPGTGGATGELFF. Written as DNA, the CDR3 is TGTGCCATCAGCCCCGGGACAGGGGGCGCAACCGGGGAGCTGTTTTTT.

The chain joins TRBV28 to TRBJ2-1, with a weak D call TRBD2 (6 bases). Germline-derived CDR1 and CDR2 are MDHEN and SYDVKM. The CDR3 loop spans 16 amino acids. V dropped 5 bases and J dropped 3 bases, with 17 bases sitting between them. The CDR3 nucleotides read TGTGCCAGCAGTCCTCAAACTAGCCGCGGCTACAATGAGCAGTTCTTC. Translated, it gives CASSPQTSRGYNEQFF.

The chain is built from TRBV10-3 and TRBJ2-2, with TRBD2 matching 8 bases. Losses at the gene ends were 8 bases for V and 5 bases for J; bases not matched to a gene: 13. CDR1 is ENHRY, CDR2 SYGVKD, per germline. This CDR3 is 16 amino acids long. CDR3 amino acids: CAIRGPGGRWTGELFF. CDR3 nucleotides: TGTGCCATCCGTGGGCCGGGGGGGCGGTGGACCGGGGAGCTGTTTTTT.

The chain combines TRBV18 with TRBJ2-7, with D maybe TRBD1 (6 bases). The CDR3 is 14 amino acids. V shed 3 bases and J shed 3 bases, with 12 bases lying between them. The germline CDR1 and CDR2 sequences are KGHSH and LQKENI. The CDR3 DNA follows: TGTGCCAGCTCACCTGGGACAAAAGTCTACGAGCAGTACTTC. Translated, it gives CASSPGTKVYEQYF.

The chain joins TRBV27 to TRBJ2-7, with TRBD1 matching 7 bases. V was pared by 3 bases and J by 0 bases, with 5 bases of the junction left unmatched. The CDR3 sequence is 15 residues long. Per the germline V gene, CDR1 is MNHEY and CDR2 is SMNVEV (reference sequence). CDR3 nucleotide sequence: TGTGCCAGCAGTTTCGGAAGGGGGCCCTCCTACGAGCAGTACTTC. Translating it yields CASSFGRGPSYEQYF.

The rearrangement links TRBV7-3 to TRBJ2-2; perhaps TRBD1 as D (5 bases). With 5 bases removed from V and 5 bases from J, the gap between germline ends came to 15 bases. The CDR3 spans 15 residues. In germline, CDR1 is SGHTA, CDR2 FQGTGA. CDR3 bases: TGTGCCAGCAGCCAAAGCGCCAGGGAAACCGGGGAGCTGTTTTTT. It codes for CASSQSARETGELFF.

This sequence joins TRBV19 and TRBJ2-7; 8 bases line up with TRBD2. CDR1 LNHDA and CDR2 SQIVND come from the germline V gene (reference sequence). The J segment lost 3 bases and the V segment lost 5 bases, leaving 15 bases of the junction unmatched. The CDR3 sequence is 17 residues long. In DNA form, the CDR3 reads TGTGCCAGTAGTCTTCCGGGACTAGTAATTAAGTTCTACGAGCAGTACTTC. This translates into CASSLPGLVIKFYEQYF.